This T cell receptor beta chain was sequenced in a study of cytomegalovirus exposure and HLA in healthy donors listed by TCRdb under 2017. Some background on the complete study: An earlier analysis of roughly 500 of the donors reported 250 to 350 Gb of sequence data and some 120 million unique TCR beta sequences from 150 million to 200 million T cells. An early release covering roughly 600 HLA-typed donors comprised approximately 290 gigabases of sequencing data and around 86 million unique TCR sequences. Of the 398 genotyped donors, 70% to 90% were placed in the genetic ancestry cluster associated with self-reported Caucasian donors. The study aimed to test whether signatures of past pathogen exposure could be identified by cataloging public T cell receptors. The T cell repertoires of 700 or so subjects were profiled by immunosequencing and related to cytomegalovirus serostatus. In addition to the first cohort of 500 to 850 subjects, a separate validation cohort of approximately 120 different subjects was used. To predict cytomegalovirus infection status, the study brought together high-throughput TCR immunosequencing, statistical association of individual TCRs with disease status, and machine learning. A later analysis re-analyzed previously published TCR beta repertoires from 600 to 850 donors and added high-resolution HLA genotyping to study TCR occurrence patterns. Rather than using new phenotypic data, the later analysis identified candidate immune exposures from TCR beta sequences and from how often those sequences occurred across donors. An earlier analysis of 450 to 750 of the donors used high-throughput TCR beta sequencing to judge whether each TCR beta V gene segment behaved as functional or pseudogenic. Donor age, sex, ethnicity and CMV serostatus were compiled alongside the repertoire data. A later genetic analysis took genome-wide SNP genotypes for about 55% of the roughly 670 donors and used that subset as a discovery cohort. Every repertoire in the discovery cohort had been generated on one and the same sequencing platform. HLA typing included class I and class II loci at four-digit resolution. The number of typed donors differed by locus: about 620-630 for A, B, C, DRB1 and DQB1; some 500 for DQA1; 606 for DPA1; and 400 to 480 for DPB1. Because of strong linkage in the cohort, five DR-DQ haplotypes were treated as single units for association and clustering. On average, about 240,000 unique TCR beta nucleotide sequences were sequenced per donor among about 400 genotyped donors of the cohort, with 15% to 20% of those sequences being non-productive.

In total, just over 650 healthy bone marrow donors made up the cohort. At the time of sampling, every cohort member was nominally healthy, though immune exposures that went unrecorded were likely present. The donor was CMV seronegative and was included in the group of 352 seronegative cohort members. A peripheral blood sample was collected from each donor, and TCR beta sequencing was performed on peripheral blood mononuclear cells. The Qiagen DNeasy Blood Extraction Kit was used to extract genomic DNA from the blood cell samples. Overall results and qualifications from the work: A further reported finding was that TCR beta sequences accurately predicted the HLA-A and HLA-B alleles for most subjects in the first cohort. In vitro tests confirmed that a few of the cytomegalovirus-associated TCR beta chains recognize cytomegalovirus antigens. In a later analysis, TCR association rates were found to vary across HLA loci, with the most associated TCRs seen for DRB1 alleles and the fewest for HLA-C alleles. CMV serostatus was the only immune exposure information available for the cohort. At a false discovery rate of 0.05, a later analysis linked fewer than 20,000 TCR beta sequences to specific HLA alleles. It was suggested by the authors that the approach could potentially be generalized to other disease states and immunological phenotypes. Strong co-occurrence of HLA alleles, especially DR and DQ, made assigning TCR associations to individual alleles difficult. A later analysis reported that several top co-occurrence clusters appeared linked to parvovirus B19, influenza, CMV and Epstein-Barr virus. Most CMV-associated TCR beta chains appeared to be HLA-restricted in a later analysis, and the HLA associations seemed to be driven largely by CMV exposure. The 87-base-pair reads could not distinguish some IMGT-functional V segments, including TRBV6-2 and TRBV6-3, so those segments were excluded. Because HLA typing was unavailable for some donors at each locus, only the typed subset was used in association tests. In the study, 150 to 200 TCR beta chains were listed as associated with cytomegalovirus. Broadly in line with IMGT annotations, most TCR beta V segments showed up in productive rearrangements about 90% or about 30% of the time in an earlier analysis of several hundred of the donors. The presence/absence analyses assumed that sequencing depth was roughly uniform across donors, and that assumption may not be true. The earlier analysis of 587 of the donors excluded seventeen rarely observed V segments, including chromosome 9 orphons, because counts were too low. Correlated functional status among segregating V segments might reflect linkage disequilibrium, but an unknown experimental factor could not be ruled out. Compared with equally common non-associated chains, HLA-associated TCR beta chains in a later analysis were more clonally expanded and had lower generation probabilities. This cohort had only TCR beta chains sequenced, and the lack of alpha or paired-chain data limited which features could be detected. Most TCR sequences were seen in very few donors, while some public TCRs were found in many individuals. The sequencing pipeline was judged likely to have produced a cluster of highly shared sequence variants as a technical artifact. In both the original and validation cohorts, the classifier was reported to diagnose cytomegalovirus status with high specificity and sensitivity. According to a later genetic analysis, donors in an Asian-associated ancestry cluster had fewer N-insertions in productive TCRs than the approximately 690-donor mean. An association between a missense DCLRE1C variant and V-gene and J-gene trimming of TCR beta chains was found in a later genetic analysis and replicated in an independent cohort.

Libraries were prepared through the immunoSEQ multiplex PCR assay. A mixture of 60 forward primers for TCR Vbeta segments and 13 reverse primers for TCR Jbeta segments was used in the multiplex PCR. The CDR3 region of rearranged TCR beta genes was amplified from genomic DNA by a multiplex PCR assay. The amplified TCR beta libraries were sequenced on the Illumina HiSeq System as 87-base-pair reads. Per the authors' processing: A later analysis tallied 70 million to 100 million unique TCR beta chains across the 650 to 750 repertoires, and about 10 million of those chains were shared by two or more donors. Raw reads were error-corrected and collapsed into unique sequences by a nearest-neighbor algorithm in which closely related sequences were merged to remove PCR and sequencing errors. CDR3 sequences were aligned to IMGT reference sequences to assign V, D and J gene segments. Each retained sequence needed at least a six-nucleotide match to both a V gene segment and a J gene segment. A rearrangement counted as productive if the CDR3 had no stop codons and remained in frame with V and J, and every other rearrangement counted as non-productive. CDR3 was defined according to IMGT convention as the region running from the second conserved V-encoded cysteine to the conserved J-encoded phenylalanine. In an earlier analysis of more than 550 of the donors, sequences lacking an unambiguous match to a single V gene segment were excluded. In an earlier analysis of 450 to 700 of the donors, V segments were called functional above 56.7% productive rearrangements and were called segregating when the between-donor standard deviation exceeded 5%. To diagnose cytomegalovirus status from the catalog of TCR beta chain sequences, a statistical classification framework was built. A later analysis assigned V and J genes by comparing TCR nucleotide sequences with IMGT/GENE-DB human TR gene sequences. The TCRdist pipeline was used in a later analysis to assign CDR3 sequences and most-parsimonious VDJ recombination scenarios. In a later analysis, every TCR beta chain was defined by the combination of its CDR3 amino acid sequence and its V-gene family, and reads without a unique V-gene family were dropped. To address suspected cross-contamination and a sequencing artifact, a later analysis removed 550 to 750 highly shared, low-generation-probability nucleotide sequences. A later analysis calculated a clonal expansion index for each public chain from normalized within-repertoire ranks of inferred template counts. A later analysis computed generation probabilities with a VDJ recombination model fitted to out-of-frame rearrangements, and checked the results against IGoR. In a later analysis, TCR-TCR, TCR-HLA and TCR-CMV co-occurrence was scored with hypergeometric tests, and a repertoire-size bias correction was applied to TCR pairs. To estimate false discovery rates, a later analysis permuted the HLA or CMV assignments 20 times. A later analysis grouped co-occurring TCRs with DBSCAN, adding TCRdist sequence similarity when clustering within HLA-allele-positive subsets. Co-occurrence clustering excluded repertoires with fewer than 30,000 or more than 120,000 public chains, plus five with anomalous nucleotide sharing. TCRdb obtained this table from immuneACCESS and retained in-frame rearrangements with V and J assigned. These tables miss some clones; where compared with another copy, unresolved V genes account for less than half of the shortfall, and the remainder is unexplained. V and J calls and clone size come straight from that table; D and trimming were deduced from the DNA. This sample holds about 130,000 clones; over 80% were observed only once. Roughly 1.2% of the sample lies in the top ten.

For this clone: Its recognized antigen is unknown. Base qualities are missing; no much larger clone stands one base away.

V is clipped by 3 bases and J by 5 bases, and the sequence between their germline boundaries is 11 bases long. For CDR1 and CDR2, the germline V gene lists ENHRY and SYGVKD. The CDR3 numbers 13 residues from cysteine through phenylalanine. Only the CDR3 DNA stays, 39 bases, in frame from base 1. Specimen: PBMCs. The rearrangement combines TRBV10-3 with TRBJ2-7; the best D guess is TRBD1, with 6 bases matching. This sequence originates from a boy between 10 and 17 years old in good health and CMV-seronegative. The CDR3: CAISEGGAHEQYF. In nucleotides, the sequence is TGTGCCATCAGTGAAGGGGGAGCCCACGAGCAGTACTTC.